Below, one T cell receptor beta chain is given with its context. The CDR3 is made up of 15 amino acids. CDR1 is SGHRS, CDR2 YFSETQ, per germline. The germline V and J ends were trimmed by 0 bases and 5 bases, with 15 bases remaining between them. This sample stems from a study of shared clonotypes between healthy human individuals. The method was immunoSEQ multiplex PCR; TCRdb's version includes in-frame clones alone and lacks a portion of them. Of about 2.4 million clones listed, 93% are singletons. The source material was naive CD4+ T cells from PBMCs. Subset meaning: CD45RA+ positively selected. The origin of this receptor is a man between 18 and 35 years old in good health. Some clones in this sample may be carry-over from other donors' samples. V is TRBV5-1 and J is TRBJ2-7; maybe TRBD1 (5 bases). The DNA for the CDR3 is TGCGCCAGCAGCTTGGCCTGGCAGGGCTTCCACGAGCAGTACTTC. It translates to CASSLAWQGFHEQYF.